The present T cell receptor beta chain was sequenced within a study of T cell responses to AZD1222 COVID-19 vaccine. Trimming cost V 2 bases and J 7 bases, with 12 bases left between them. This CDR3 has 14 amino acids. The germline V gene has CDR1 SGHVS and CDR2 FQNEAQ. Study outcomes and limitations: Unmutated variant regions reportedly attract nearly half of all spike-specific TCRs. A mostly white British donor set with more females was recruited, and clonal diversity was possibly underestimated.

Sequenced by immunoSEQ multiplex PCR; TCRdb stores in-frame clones only, minus some. The sample comprises 95,000 to 130,000 clones, almost 90% of which are singletons, and approximately 10% rests with the top ten. Of note for this clone: Its target is not known.

This TCR was sampled from an adult in good health. The gene calls are TRBV7-8 and TRBJ2-1; weak D call: TRBD2 (6 bases). This specimen was peripheral blood, taken on day 0 of AZD1222 vaccination. CDR3 loop: CASSLSGVGNEQFF. CDR3 nucleotides: TGTGCCAGCAGCTTATCGGGAGTTGGTAATGAGCAGTTCTTC.